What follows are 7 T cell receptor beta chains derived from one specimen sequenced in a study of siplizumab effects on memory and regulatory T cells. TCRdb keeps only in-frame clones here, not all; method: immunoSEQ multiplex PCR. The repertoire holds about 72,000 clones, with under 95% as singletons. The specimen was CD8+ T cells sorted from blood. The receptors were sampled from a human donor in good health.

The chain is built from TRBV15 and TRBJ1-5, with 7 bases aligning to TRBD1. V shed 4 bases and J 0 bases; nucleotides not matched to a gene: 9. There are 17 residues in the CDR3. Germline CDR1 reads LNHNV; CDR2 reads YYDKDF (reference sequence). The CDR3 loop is CATSTKPTGYSNQPQHF. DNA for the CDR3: TGTGCCACCAGCACAAAACCGACAGGGTATAGCAATCAGCCCCAGCATTTT.

The CDR3, as DNA: TGCGCCAGCAGCCAGCTACTAGCGGAGGCCTACGAGCAGTACTTC. This translates into CASSQLLAEAYEQYF. V and J are TRBV4-1 and TRBJ2-7, with TRBD2 matching over 8 bases. V lost 3 bases, J lost 2 bases, and 6 bases stayed unmatched. This CDR3 has 15 residues. Germline V gives CDR1 MGHRA, CDR2 YSYEKL.

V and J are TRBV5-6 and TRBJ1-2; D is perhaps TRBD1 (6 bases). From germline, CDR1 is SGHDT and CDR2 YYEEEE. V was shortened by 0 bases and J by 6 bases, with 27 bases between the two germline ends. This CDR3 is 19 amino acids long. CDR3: CASSLVARPVSGVEDGYTF. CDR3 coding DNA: TGTGCCAGCAGCTTGGTGGCCCGACCAGTGTCAGGGGTGGAAGATGGCTACACCTTC.

The CDR3 DNA follows: TGTGCCAGCACTAACGCGAGGTTCAATGAGCAGTTCTTC. As protein: CASTNARFNEQFF. The chain employs TRBV21-1 and TRBJ2-1; the table's D call, TRBD2, has no DNA check behind it. TRBV21-1 corresponds to a pseudogene. The CDR3 has 13 residues.

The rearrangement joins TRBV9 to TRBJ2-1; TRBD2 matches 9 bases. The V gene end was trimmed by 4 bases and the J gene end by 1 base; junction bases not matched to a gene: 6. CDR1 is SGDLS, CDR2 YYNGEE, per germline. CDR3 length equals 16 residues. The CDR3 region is CASSLLAGSSYNEQFF. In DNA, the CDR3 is TGTGCCAGCAGCCTTCTAGCGGGATCGTCCTACAATGAGCAGTTCTTC. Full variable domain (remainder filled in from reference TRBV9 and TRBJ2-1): DSGVTQTPKHLITATGQRVTLRCSPRSGDLSVYWYQQSLDQGLQFLIQYYNGEERAKGNILERFSAQQFPDLHSELNLSSLELGDSALYFCASSLLAGSSYNEQFFGPGTRLTVL.

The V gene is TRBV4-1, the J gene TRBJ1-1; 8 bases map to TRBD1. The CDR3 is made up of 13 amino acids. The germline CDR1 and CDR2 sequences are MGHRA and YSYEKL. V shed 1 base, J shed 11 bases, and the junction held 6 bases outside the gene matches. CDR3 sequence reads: CASSQGRGPGAFF. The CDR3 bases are TGCGCCAGCAGCCAAGGCAGGGGGCCTGGGGCTTTCTTT.

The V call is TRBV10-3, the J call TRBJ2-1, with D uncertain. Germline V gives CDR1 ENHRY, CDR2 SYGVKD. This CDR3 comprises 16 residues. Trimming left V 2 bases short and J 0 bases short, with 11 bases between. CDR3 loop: CAISELAGYSYNEQFF. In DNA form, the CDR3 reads TGTGCCATCAGTGAGCTGGCCGGGTACTCCTACAATGAGCAGTTCTTC.